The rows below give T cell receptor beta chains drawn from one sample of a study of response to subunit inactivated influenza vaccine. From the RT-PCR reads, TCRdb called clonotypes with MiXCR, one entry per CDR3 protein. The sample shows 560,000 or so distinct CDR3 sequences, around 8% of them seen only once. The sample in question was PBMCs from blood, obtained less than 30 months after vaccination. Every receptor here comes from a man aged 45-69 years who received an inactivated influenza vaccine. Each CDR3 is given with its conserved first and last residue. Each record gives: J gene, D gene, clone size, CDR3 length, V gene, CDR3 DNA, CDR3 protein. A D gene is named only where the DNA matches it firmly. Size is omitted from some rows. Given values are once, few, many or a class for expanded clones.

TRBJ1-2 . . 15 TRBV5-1 TGCGCCAGCAGCGTTGGGGACACAGACGAACGGGGCTACACCTTC CASSVGDTDERGYTF
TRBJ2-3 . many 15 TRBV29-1 TGCAGCGCCAGAATCGGTACTTCTAGCACAGATACGCAGTATTTT CSARIGTSSTDTQYF
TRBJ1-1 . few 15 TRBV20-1 TGCAGTGCTAGAGCCCCAGGCCCGGCGAGCACTGAAGCTTTCTTT CSARAPGPASTEAFF
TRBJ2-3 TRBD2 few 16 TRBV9 TGTGCCAGCAGCGTAGGGACTAGCGGTTCCACAGATACGCAGTATTTT CASSVGTSGSTDTQYF
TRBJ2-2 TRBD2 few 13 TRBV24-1 TGTGCCACAGGACTAGTAGACACCGGGGAGCTGTTTTTT CATGLVDTGELFF
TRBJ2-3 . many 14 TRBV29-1 TGCAGCGTTGCGCAGGCTGGGCGAGCAGATACGCAGTATTTT CSVAQAGRADTQYF
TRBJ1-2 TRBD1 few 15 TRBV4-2 TGTGCCAGCAGCCAAGAGGGGGGACAGGGGGATGGCTACACCTTC CASSQEGGQGDGYTF
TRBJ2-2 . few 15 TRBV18 TGTGCCAGCTCACCAGGTCAACAGGGACCCGGGGAGCTGTTTTTT CASSPGQQGPGELFF
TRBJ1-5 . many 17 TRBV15 TGTGCCACCAGCAGAGATCACGTAGGGGATAGCAATCAGCCCCAGCATTTT CATSRDHVGDSNQPQHF
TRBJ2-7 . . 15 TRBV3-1 TGTGCCAGCAGCCAAGAGCCCTATAGATCCTACGAGCAGTACTTC CASSQEPYRSYEQYF
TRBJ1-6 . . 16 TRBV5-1 TGCGCCAGCAGCCTGGAAGGACGGCTCTATAATTCACCCCTCCACTTT CASSLEGRLYNSPLHF
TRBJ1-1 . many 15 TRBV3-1 TGTGCCAGCAGCCAAAGGGGGGGGATGGTCACTGAAGCTTTCTTT CASSQRGGMVTEAFF
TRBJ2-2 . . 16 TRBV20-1 TGCAGTGCTAGATGGTCGGGACTCAAGAACAACGGGGAGCTGTTTTTT CSARWSGLKNNGELFF
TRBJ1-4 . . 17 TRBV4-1 TGCGCCAGCAGCCAAGGAGGCCGGGGGACGTATAGTGAAAAACTGTTTTTT CASSQGGRGTYSEKLFF
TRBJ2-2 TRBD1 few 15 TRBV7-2 TGTGCCAGCAGACGGACAGGGCAGGGTACCGGGGAGCTGTTTTTT CASRRTGQGTGELFF
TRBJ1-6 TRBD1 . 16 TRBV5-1 TGCGCCAGCAGCTTGGCGACAGGGGGAAATAATTCACCCCTCCACTTT CASSLATGGNNSPLHF
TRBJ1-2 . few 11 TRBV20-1 TGCAGTGCTAGAGGGGCTCGGGGCTACACCTTC CSARGARGYTF
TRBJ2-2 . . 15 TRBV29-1 TGCAGCGTTGAAAAGACCGAAACGAACACCGGGGAGCTGTTTTTT CSVEKTETNTGELFF
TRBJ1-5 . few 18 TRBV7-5 . CISVSEADDREVDQPQHF
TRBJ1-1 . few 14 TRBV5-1 TGCGCCAGCAGCCGGGACGGATTTAACACTGAAGCTTTCTTT CASSRDGFNTEAFF
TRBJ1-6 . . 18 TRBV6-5 TGTGCCAGCAGTTACTGGGGAAGGGGAAGATCGGGAAATTCACCCCTCCACTTT CASSYWGRGRSGNSPLHF
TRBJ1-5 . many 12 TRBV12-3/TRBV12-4 TGTGCCAGCAGTTTTTTCCCGGGGCCCCAGCATTTT CASSFFPGPQHF
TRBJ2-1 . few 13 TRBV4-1 TGCGCCAGCAGCCAAGTTACATTTACTGAGCAGTTCTTC CASSQVTFTEQFF
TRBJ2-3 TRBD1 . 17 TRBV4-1 TGCGCCAGCAGCCAAGTGGGTGGGACAGCCGTTCCAGATACGCAGTATTTT CASSQVGGTAVPDTQYF
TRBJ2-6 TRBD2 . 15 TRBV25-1 TGTGCCAGCAGTGCTAGCGGGGCTGGGGCCAACGTCCTGACTTTC CASSASGAGANVLTF
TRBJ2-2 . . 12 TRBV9 TGTGCCAGCAGCTATATCACCGGGGAGCTGTTTTTT CASSYITGELFF
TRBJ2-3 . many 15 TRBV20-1 TGCAGTGCTAGTGGCGAGGCTACTAGCACAGATACGCAGTATTTT CSASGEATSTDTQYF
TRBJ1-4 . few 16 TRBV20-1 TGCAGTGCTAGGGGCCGTGGTACAGTGAATAATGAAAAACTGTTTTTT CSARGRGTVNNEKLFF
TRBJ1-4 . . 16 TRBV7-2 TGTGCCAGCAGCCTCGCCAGGGGAACAACTAATGAAAAACTGTTTTTT CASSLARGTTNEKLFF
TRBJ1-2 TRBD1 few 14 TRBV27 TGTGCCAGCAGCCTTGGGGCAGGGGGGGATGGCTACACCTTC CASSLGAGGDGYTF
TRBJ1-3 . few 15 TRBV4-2 TGTGCCAGCAGCCAAGAGGGCATCTCTGGAAACACCATATATTTT CASSQEGISGNTIYF
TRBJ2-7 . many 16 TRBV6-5 TGTGCCAGCAGTTACCTCCTACGTAGCGACTCCTACGAGCAGTACTTC CASSYLLRSDSYEQYF
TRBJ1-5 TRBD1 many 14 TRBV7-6 TGTGCCAGCAGCTCGGGACAGCCGAATCAGCCCCAGCATTTT CASSSGQPNQPQHF
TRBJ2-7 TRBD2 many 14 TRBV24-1 TGTGCCACCAGGGGACTAGCGGGAGTGCACGAGCAGTACTTC CATRGLAGVHEQYF
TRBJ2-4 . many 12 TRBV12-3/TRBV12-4 TGTGCCAGCTGGCAGGGTGGTGGAATTCAGTACTTC CASWQGGGIQYF
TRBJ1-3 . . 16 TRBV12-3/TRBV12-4 TGTGCCAGCAGTCGATCCGGTGGGGGCTCTGGAAACACCATATATTTT CASSRSGGGSGNTIYF
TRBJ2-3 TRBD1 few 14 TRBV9 TGTGCCAGCAGCGACGGGACAGGGGTAAATACGCAGTATTTT CASSDGTGVNTQYF
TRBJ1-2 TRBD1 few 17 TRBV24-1 TGTGCCACCAGTGATACCCGGCGGACAGGGGGCGAGGATGGCTACACCTTC CATSDTRRTGGEDGYTF
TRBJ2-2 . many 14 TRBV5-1 TGCGCCAGCAGCTTGATGAGTCAAACCGGGGAGCTGTTTTTT CASSLMSQTGELFF